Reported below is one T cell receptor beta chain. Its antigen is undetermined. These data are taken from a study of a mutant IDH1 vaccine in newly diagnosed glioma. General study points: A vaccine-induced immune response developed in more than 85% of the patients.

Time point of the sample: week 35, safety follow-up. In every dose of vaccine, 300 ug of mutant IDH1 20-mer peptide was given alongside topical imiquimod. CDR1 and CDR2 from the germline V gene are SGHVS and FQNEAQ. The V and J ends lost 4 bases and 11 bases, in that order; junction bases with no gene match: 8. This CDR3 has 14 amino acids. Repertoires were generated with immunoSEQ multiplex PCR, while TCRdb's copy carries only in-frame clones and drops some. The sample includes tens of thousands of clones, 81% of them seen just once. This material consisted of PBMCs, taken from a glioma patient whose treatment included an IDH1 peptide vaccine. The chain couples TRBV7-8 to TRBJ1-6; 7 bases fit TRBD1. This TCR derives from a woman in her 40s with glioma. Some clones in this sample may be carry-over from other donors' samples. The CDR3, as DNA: TGTGCCAGCAGCTCAACCAGACAGGGCACACCCCTCCACTTT. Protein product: CASSSTRQGTPLHF.